Included here is one T cell receptor beta chain sequence, with context. The target antigen is unknown. This sample stems from a study of graft-versus-host responses after intestinal transplantation. The CDR3 is 16 amino acids. V was pared by 0 bases and J by 3 bases, with 14 bases between. Germline-derived CDR1 and CDR2 are MNHEY and SMNVEV (reference sequence). Clones were read by immunoSEQ multiplex PCR, and TCRdb kept only the in-frame ones, dropping some. The table includes fewer than 120,000 clones, about 93% detected once. The chain couples TRBV27 to TRBJ1-1; no reliable D call. Here the sequenced sample was unstimulated CD8+ T cells sorted from spleen or lymph node cells, taken before intestinal transplant. This receptor was identified in a human donor who received an intestinal transplant. CDR3 region: CASSLSRFDGYTEAFF. The CDR3 DNA is TGTGCCAGCAGTTTATCAAGATTCGACGGATACACTGAAGCTTTCTTT.